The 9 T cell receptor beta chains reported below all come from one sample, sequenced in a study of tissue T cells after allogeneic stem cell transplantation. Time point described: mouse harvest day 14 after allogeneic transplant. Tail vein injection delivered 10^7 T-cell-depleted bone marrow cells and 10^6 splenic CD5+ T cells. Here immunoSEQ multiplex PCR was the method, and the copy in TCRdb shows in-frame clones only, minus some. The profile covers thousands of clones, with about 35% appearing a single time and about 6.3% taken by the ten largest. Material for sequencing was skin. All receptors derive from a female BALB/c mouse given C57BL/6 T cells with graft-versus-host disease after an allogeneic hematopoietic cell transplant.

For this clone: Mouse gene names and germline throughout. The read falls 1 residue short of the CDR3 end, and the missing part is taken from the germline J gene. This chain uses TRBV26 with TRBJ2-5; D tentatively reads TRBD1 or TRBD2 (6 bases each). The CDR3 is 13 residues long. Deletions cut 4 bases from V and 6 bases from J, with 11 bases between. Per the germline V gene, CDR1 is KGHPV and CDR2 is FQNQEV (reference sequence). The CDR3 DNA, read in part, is TGTGCCAGCAGTCGTGGGGGCAGGGACACCCAGTAC. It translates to CASSRGGRDTQY. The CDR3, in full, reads CASSRGGRDTQYF.

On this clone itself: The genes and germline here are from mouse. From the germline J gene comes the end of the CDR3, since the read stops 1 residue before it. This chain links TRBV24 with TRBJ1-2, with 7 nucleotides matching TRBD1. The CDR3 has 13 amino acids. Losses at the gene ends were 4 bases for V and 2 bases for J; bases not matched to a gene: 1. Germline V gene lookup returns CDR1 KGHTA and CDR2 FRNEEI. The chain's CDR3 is CASSPGQNSDYTF. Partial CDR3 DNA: TGTGCCAGCAGTCCGGGACAGAACTCCGACTACACC.

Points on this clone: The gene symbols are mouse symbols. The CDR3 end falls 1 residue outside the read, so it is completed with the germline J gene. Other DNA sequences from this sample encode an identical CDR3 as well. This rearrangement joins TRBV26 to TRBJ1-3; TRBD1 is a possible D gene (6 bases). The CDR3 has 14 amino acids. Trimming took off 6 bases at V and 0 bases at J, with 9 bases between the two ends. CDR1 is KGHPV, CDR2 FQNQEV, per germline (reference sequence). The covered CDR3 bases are TGTGCCAGCAGCCCGGACAGTTCTGGAAATACGCTCTAT. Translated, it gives CASSPDSSGNTLY. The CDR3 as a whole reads CASSPDSSGNTLYF. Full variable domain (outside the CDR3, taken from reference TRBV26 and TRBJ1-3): NSKVIQTPRYLVKGQGQKAKMRCIPEKGHPVVFWYQQNKNNEFKFLINFQNQEVLQQIDMTEKRFSAECPSNSPCSLEIQSSEAGDSALYLCASSPDSSGNTLYFGEGSRLIVV.

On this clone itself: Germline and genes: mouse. CDR3 bases read: TGTGCCAGCAGCTTACTGGGGGCTGGGGACACCCAGTAC. This codes for CASSLLGAGDTQY. The whole CDR3 protein reads CASSLLGAGDTQYF. The chain joins TRBV4 to TRBJ2-5; 8 nucleotides agree with TRBD2. The sequenced fragment ends 1 residue before the CDR3 boundary, so the rest is inferred from the germline J gene. Germline V gene lookup returns CDR1 LGHDT and CDR2 YNNKQL (reference sequence). Trimming at V came to 4 bases and at J to 6 bases, leaving 6 bases not matched to a gene. CDR3 length: 14 amino acids.

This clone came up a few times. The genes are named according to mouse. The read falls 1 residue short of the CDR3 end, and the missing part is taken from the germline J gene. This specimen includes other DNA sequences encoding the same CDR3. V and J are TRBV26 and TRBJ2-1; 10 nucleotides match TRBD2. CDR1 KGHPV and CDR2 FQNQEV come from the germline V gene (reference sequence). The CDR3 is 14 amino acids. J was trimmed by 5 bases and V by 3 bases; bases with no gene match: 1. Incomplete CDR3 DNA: TGTGCCAGCAGTCTCTGGGGGGGCGATGCTGAGCAGTTC. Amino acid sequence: CASSLWGGDAEQF. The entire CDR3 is CASSLWGGDAEQFF.

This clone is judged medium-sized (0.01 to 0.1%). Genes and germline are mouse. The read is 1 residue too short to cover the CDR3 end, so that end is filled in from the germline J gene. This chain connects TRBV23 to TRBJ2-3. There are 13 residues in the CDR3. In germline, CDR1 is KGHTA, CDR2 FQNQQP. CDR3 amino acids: CSSSPGVAETLYF. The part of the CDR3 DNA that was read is TGCTCCAGCAGTCCCGGAGTTGCAGAAACGCTGTAT. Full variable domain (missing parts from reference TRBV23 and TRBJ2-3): DAAVTQKPRYLIKMKGQEAEMKCIPEKGHTAVFWYQQKQSKELKFLIYFQNQQPLDQIDMVKERFSAVCPSSSLCSLGIRTCEAEDSALYLCSSSPGVAETLYFGSGTRLTVL.

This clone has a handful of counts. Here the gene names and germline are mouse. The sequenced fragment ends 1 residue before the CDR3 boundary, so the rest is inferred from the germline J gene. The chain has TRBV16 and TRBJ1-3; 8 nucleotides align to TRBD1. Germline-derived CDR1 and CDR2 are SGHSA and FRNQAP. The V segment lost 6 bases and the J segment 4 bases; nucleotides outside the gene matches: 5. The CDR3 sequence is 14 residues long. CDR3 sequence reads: CASSSQGAGNTLYF. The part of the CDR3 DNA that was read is TGTGCAAGCAGTTCTCAGGGGGCGGGAAATACGCTCTAT.

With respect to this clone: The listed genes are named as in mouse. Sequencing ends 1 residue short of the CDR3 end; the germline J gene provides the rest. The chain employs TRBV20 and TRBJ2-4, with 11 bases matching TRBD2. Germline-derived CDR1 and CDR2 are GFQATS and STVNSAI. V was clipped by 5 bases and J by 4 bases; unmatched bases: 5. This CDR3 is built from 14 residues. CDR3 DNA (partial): TGTGGTGCTCAAGACTGGGGGGGGGAAAACACCTTGTAC. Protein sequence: CGAQDWGGENTLY. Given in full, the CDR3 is CGAQDWGGENTLYF.

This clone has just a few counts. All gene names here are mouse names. The CDR3 protein is CASSAQGVQDTQYF. The covered CDR3 bases are TGTGCCAGCAGTGCACAGGGGGTTCAAGACACCCAGTAC. The chain joins TRBV13-1 to TRBJ2-5, with 8 bases that match TRBD1. The sequenced fragment ends 1 residue before the CDR3 boundary, so the rest is inferred from the germline J gene. Germline V lookup: CDR1 NSHNY, CDR2 SYGAGN. V shed 3 bases and J 3 bases; nucleotides not matched to a gene: 3. The CDR3 spans 14 residues.